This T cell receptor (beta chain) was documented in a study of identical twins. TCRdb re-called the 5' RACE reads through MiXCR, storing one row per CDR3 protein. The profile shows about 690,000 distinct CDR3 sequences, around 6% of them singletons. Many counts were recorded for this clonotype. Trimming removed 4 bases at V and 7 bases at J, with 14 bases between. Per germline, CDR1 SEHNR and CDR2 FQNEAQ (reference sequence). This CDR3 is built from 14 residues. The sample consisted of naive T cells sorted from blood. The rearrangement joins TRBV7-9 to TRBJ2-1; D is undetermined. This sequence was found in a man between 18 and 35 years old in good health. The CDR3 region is CASSSVYALNEQFF. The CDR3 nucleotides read TGTGCCAGCAGCTCGGTATACGCCCTGAATGAGCAGTTCTTC.